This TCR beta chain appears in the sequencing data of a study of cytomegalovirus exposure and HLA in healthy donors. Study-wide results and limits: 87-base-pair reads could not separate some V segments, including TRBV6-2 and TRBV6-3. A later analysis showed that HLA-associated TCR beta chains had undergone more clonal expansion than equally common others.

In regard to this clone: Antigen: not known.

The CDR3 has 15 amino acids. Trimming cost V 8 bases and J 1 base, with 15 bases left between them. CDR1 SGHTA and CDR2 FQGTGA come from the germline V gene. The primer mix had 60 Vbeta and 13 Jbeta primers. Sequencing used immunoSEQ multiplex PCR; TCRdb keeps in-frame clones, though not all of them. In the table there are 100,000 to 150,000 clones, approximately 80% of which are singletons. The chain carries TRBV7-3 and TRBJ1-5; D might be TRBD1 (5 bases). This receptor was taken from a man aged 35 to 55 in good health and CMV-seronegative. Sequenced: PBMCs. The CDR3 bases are TGTGCCAGCGGGGGGGGTCCGGGAAGCAATCAGCCCCAGCATTTT. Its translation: CASGGGPGSNQPQHF.